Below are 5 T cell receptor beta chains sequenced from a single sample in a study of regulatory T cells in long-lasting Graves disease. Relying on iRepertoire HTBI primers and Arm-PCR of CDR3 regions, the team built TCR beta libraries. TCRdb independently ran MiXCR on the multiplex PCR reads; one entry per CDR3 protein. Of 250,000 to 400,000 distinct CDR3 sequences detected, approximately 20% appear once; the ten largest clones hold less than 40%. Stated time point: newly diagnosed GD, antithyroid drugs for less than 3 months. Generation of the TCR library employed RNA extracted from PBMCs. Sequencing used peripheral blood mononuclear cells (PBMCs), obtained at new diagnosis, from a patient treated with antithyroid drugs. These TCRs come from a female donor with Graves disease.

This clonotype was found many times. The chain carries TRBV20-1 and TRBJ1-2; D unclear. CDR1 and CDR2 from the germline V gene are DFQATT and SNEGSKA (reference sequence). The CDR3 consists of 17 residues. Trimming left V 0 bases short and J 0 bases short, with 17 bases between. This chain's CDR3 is CSARDHGRRLANYGYTF. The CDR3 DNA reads TGCAGTGCTAGAGACCATGGGCGCCGACTAGCTAACTATGGCTACACCTTC.

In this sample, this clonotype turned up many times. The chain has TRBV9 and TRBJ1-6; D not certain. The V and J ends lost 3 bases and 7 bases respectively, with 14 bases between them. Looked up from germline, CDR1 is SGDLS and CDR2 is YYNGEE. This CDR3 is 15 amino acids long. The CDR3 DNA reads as TGTGCCAGCAGCGCCGCTGGTCGGGAGAATTCACCCCTCCACTTT. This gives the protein CASSAAGRENSPLHF. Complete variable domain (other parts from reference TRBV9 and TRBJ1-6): DSGVTQTPKHLITATGQRVTLRCSPRSGDLSVYWYQQSLDQGLQFLIQYYNGEERAKGNILERFSAQQFPDLHSELNLSSLELGDSALYFCASSAAGRENSPLHFGNGTRLTVT.

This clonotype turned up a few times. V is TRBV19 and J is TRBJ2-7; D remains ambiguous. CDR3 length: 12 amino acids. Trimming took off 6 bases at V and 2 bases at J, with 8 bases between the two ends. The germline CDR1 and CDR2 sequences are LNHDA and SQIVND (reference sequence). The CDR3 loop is CASRGITYEQYF. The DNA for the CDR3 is TGTGCCAGTAGGGGTATTACCTACGAGCAGTACTTC.

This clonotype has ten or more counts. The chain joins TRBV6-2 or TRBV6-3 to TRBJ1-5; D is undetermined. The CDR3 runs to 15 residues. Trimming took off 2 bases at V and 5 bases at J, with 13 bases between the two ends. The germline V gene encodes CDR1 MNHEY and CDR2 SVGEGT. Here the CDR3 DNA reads TGTGCCAGCAGTTACCCCCCCCCAATCGATCAGCCCCAGCATTTT. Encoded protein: CASSYPPPIDQPQHF.

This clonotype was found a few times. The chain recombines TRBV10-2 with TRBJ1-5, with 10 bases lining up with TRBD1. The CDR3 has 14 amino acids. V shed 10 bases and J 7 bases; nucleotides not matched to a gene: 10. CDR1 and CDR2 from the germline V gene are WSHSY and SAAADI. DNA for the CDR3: TGCGCCACGACCCCCGGGACAGGGGCCCAGCCCCAGCATTTT. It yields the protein CATTPGTGAQPQHF.